This T cell receptor (beta chain) emerged from a study of blood T cells in healthy people across ages. V was cut by 0 bases and J by 3 bases, with 9 bases left in between. Germline assignment: CDR1 LGHDT and CDR2 YNNKEL (reference sequence). The CDR3 spans 14 residues. Combining a sample-barcoded 5' primer with a J-beta primer mix, a second PCR ran for about 6 to 12 cycles. From the 5' RACE reads, TCRdb called clonotypes with MiXCR, one entry per CDR3 protein. The sample includes some 900,000 distinct CDR3 sequences, about 48% of them seen just once. The origin of this receptor is a man aged 30-40 years in good health. The sample was blood. The V gene is TRBV3-1, the J gene TRBJ2-7; TRBD2 is a possible D gene (5 bases). CDR3 sequence reads: CASSQESGIYEQYF. The CDR3 coding sequence is TGTGCCAGCAGCCAAGAGTCCGGGATCTACGAGCAGTACTTC.